The 23 T cell receptor beta chains given below trace back to one sample, sequenced in a study of cytomegalovirus exposure and HLA in healthy donors. The PCR employed 60 Vbeta primers together with 13 Jbeta primers. Using immunoSEQ multiplex PCR, the repertoire was profiled, and TCRdb retains in-frame clones only, with some absent. This table holds some 100,000 clones, about 80% found once. Sequencing was done on a sample of PBMCs. Receptor source: a human donor in good health.

This clone was found a few times. The chain uses TRBV5-4 and TRBJ2-5; a possible D gene is TRBD2 (5 bases). The CDR3 runs 14 residues. Germline CDR1 reads SGHNT; CDR2 reads YYREEE (reference sequence). The V end lost 0 bases, the J end lost 2 bases, and 8 bases lay between the germline ends. CDR3 sequence (DNA): TGTGCCAGCAGCTTGGGGACTTTTCAAGAGACCCAGTACTTC. It encodes CASSLGTFQETQYF. Drawing the rest from reference TRBV5-4 and TRBJ2-5, the complete variable domain is ETGVTQSPTHLIKTRGQQVTLRCSSQSGHNTVSWYQQALGQGPQFIFQYYREEENGRGNFPPRFSGLQFPNYSSELNVNALELDDSALYLCASSLGTFQETQYFGPGTRLLVL.

V usage is TRBV4-3 and J usage is TRBJ2-1, with TRBD2 identical over 10 bases. This CDR3 contains 16 residues. Germline V CDR1 and CDR2: LGHNA, YSLEER. Trimming cost V 0 bases and J 7 bases; bases outside gene matches: 6. The CDR3 nucleotides read TGCGCCAGCAGCCAAGACTTAGCGGGGGGTGGAAATGAGCAGTTCTTC. Amino acid sequence: CASSQDLAGGGNEQFF.

The rearrangement links TRBV28 to TRBJ1-6, with TRBD1 as a possible D gene (5 bases). V lost 8 bases and J lost 0, with 11 bases in between. The CDR3 has 15 residues. Germline V gene data show CDR1 as MDHEN and CDR2 as SYDVKM. CDR3 in DNA: TGTGCCAGCCGATTGGGGGGCTCCTATAATTCACCCCTCCACTTT. Its protein is CASRLGGSYNSPLHF.

The chain joins TRBV5-4 to TRBJ2-2, with a tentative D call TRBD2 (6 bases). Trimming shortened V by 10 bases and J by 3 bases, and 13 bases separated the two germline ends. CDR3 length equals 13 residues. The germline V gene has CDR1 SGHNT and CDR2 YYREEE (reference sequence). The CDR3 DNA sequence: TGTGCCCTGGAGGGTGTCGACACCGGGGAGCTGTTTTTT. Protein product: CALEGVDTGELFF.

The rearrangement uses TRBV19 and TRBJ2-1; TRBD1 matches 10 bases. Germline V gives CDR1 LNHDA, CDR2 SQIVND (reference sequence). V lost 5 bases and J lost 10; bases outside the gene matches: 8. This CDR3 has 14 residues. The CDR3 loop reads CASSPGQGSLEQFF. The DNA for the CDR3 is TGTGCCAGTAGTCCGGGACAGGGGAGCTTGGAGCAGTTCTTC.

This chain connects TRBV6-4 to TRBJ2-2, with a tentative D call TRBD1 (6 bases). CDR1 and CDR2 from the germline V gene are MRHNA and SNTAGT. The CDR3 is 15 residues long. V was trimmed by 5 bases and J by 2 bases, leaving 12 bases between them. As DNA, the CDR3 is TGTGCCAGCAGTCTCGGGACAAGTAACACCGGGGAGCTGTTTTTT. Its translation: CASSLGTSNTGELFF.

The CDR3 reads CASSRGQGNYGYTF. Written as DNA, the CDR3 is TGTGCCAGCAGCCGGGGACAGGGGAACTATGGCTACACCTTC. V gene TRBV7-4 combines with J gene TRBJ1-2, with 10 bases that match TRBD1. Germline assignment: CDR1 SGHVT and CDR2 SQSDAQ. J lost 2 bases, V lost 5 bases, and 2 bases had no gene match. The CDR3 is 14 amino acids.

This chain joins TRBV27 and TRBJ2-2, with 11 bases matching TRBD1. Germline V gene lookup returns CDR1 MNHEY and CDR2 SMNVEV (reference sequence). With 6 bases clipped from V and 6 bases from J, the junction kept 12 bases outside the gene matches. CDR3 length: 17 amino acids. The CDR3 coding sequence is TGTGCCAGCAGCGGACAGGGGGCGGCCGGAGGGGCCGGGGAGCTGTTTTTT. Its protein product is CASSGQGAAGGAGELFF.

The CDR3 bases are TGTGCCAGCAGTTTTTTCCAGAAAAATTCACCCCTCCACTTT. This gives the protein CASSFFQKNSPLHF. The gene calls are TRBV28 and TRBJ1-6, with D unclear. There are 14 residues in the CDR3. CDR1 MDHEN and CDR2 SYDVKM come from the germline V gene. V gave up 3 bases and J gave up 7 bases, with 10 bases separating them.

The rearrangement joins TRBV12-2 to TRBJ2-5; TRBD2, the table's D call, lacks a check against the DNA. TRBJ2-7 matches the DNA end more closely, so the J call is doubtful. TRBV12-2 is labeled a pseudogene. The CDR3 length is 16 residues. CDR3 loop: CASRFPRTSPSYEQYF. The CDR3 nucleotides are TGTGCAAGTCGCTTCCCCCGGACTAGTCCTTCCTACGAGCAGTACTTC.

The V and J genes are TRBV25-1 and TRBJ1-2; D possibly corresponds to TRBD1 (6 bases). The CDR3 loop spans 16 amino acids. Germline CDR1 is MGHDK and CDR2 is SYGVNS. Trimming left V 3 bases short and J 4 bases short, with 18 bases between. CDR3 sequence reads: CASSESGANRGYGYTF. The CDR3 coding sequence is TGTGCCAGCAGTGAGTCAGGGGCGAATCGAGGCTATGGCTACACCTTC.

This sequence joins TRBV7-2 and TRBJ2-1, with 8 bases identical to TRBD2. Trimming cost V 1 base and J 9 bases; bases outside gene matches: 11. The CDR3 consists of 16 residues. CDR1 SGHTA and CDR2 FQGNSA come from the germline V gene. Here the CDR3 reads CASSLGAGGPNGEQFF. CDR3 DNA sequence: TGTGCCAGCAGCTTAGGTGCGGGGGGCCCAAACGGTGAGCAGTTCTTC.

The table lists this clone with a few counts. The chain links TRBV6-5 to TRBJ1-1; D unresolved. V was clipped by 5 bases and J by 1 base, with 11 bases between them. The CDR3 sequence is 14 residues long. Germline values: CDR1 MNHEY, CDR2 SVGAGI. Here the CDR3 reads CASSHRHPNTEAFF. In nucleotides, the CDR3 is TGTGCCAGCAGTCACCGACACCCGAACACTGAAGCTTTCTTT.

CDR3 sequence (DNA): TGTGCCAGCGGGGCAGGGGGCCCCAAAAACATTCAGTACTTC. Translation gives CASGAGGPKNIQYF. This rearrangement joins TRBV2 to TRBJ2-4; the match to TRBD1 covers 8 bases. Germline-derived CDR1 and CDR2 are SNHLY and FYNNEI. This CDR3 has 14 residues. The V segment lost 8 bases and the J segment 2 bases; nucleotides outside the gene matches: 5.

This rearrangement joins TRBV7-2 to TRBJ1-1; no clear D. In germline, CDR1 is SGHTA, CDR2 FQGNSA. The CDR3 consists of 13 residues. Trimming removed 4 bases from V and 8 bases from J, with 14 bases in between. The CDR3 coding sequence is TGTGCCAGCAGCTGGAGCGAGTCCTCCGAAGCTTTCTTT. This translates into CASSWSESSEAFF.

The chain has TRBV5-1 and TRBJ1-2; 8 bases map to TRBD1. Trimming took 4 bases from V and 8 from J; bases not matched to a gene: 13. Germline CDR1 is SGHRS and CDR2 is YFSETQ. CDR3 length equals 15 residues. CDR3 sequence: CASSPRTGHGGGYTF. The CDR3 nucleotides are TGCGCCAGCAGCCCCCGGACAGGGCACGGGGGAGGCTACACCTTC.

This chain's CDR3 is CASSPRSPGQYGYTF. In DNA form, the CDR3 reads TGCGCCAGCAGTCCAAGATCCCCGGGACAGTATGGCTACACCTTC. The V and J genes are TRBV4-1 and TRBJ1-2; 7 bases map to TRBD1. CDR1 is MGHRA, CDR2 YSYEKL, per germline. Unmatched junction bases numbered 12, after V lost 6 bases and J lost 5 bases. This CDR3 spans 15 amino acids.

The CDR3 DNA is TGCGCCAGCAGCCAAGCGGGGAACGGTCCCACAGATACGCAGTATTTT. It translates to CASSQAGNGPTDTQYF. The V and J genes are TRBV4-3 and TRBJ2-3; TRBD2 is a possible D gene (5 bases). Deletions cut 1 base from V and 2 bases from J, with 13 bases between. CDR3 size: 16 residues. In germline, CDR1 is LGHNA, CDR2 YSLEER.

V usage is TRBV7-2 and J usage is TRBJ1-5; no reliable D call. Germline values: CDR1 SGHTA, CDR2 FQGNSA. V lost 1 base, J lost 2 bases, and 9 bases lay in between. The CDR3 loop spans 15 amino acids. The CDR3 loop reads CASSLEPLGNQPQHF. The CDR3 nucleotides read TGTGCCAGCAGCTTAGAACCACTGGGCAATCAGCCCCAGCATTTT.

Only one count was recorded for this clone. DNA for the CDR3: TGTGCCAGTAGTAGAGACAGGGGGCGAGAGACCCAGTACTTC. It yields the protein CASSRDRGRETQYF. This chain connects TRBV19 to TRBJ2-5, with 10 bases aligning to TRBD1. Germline CDR1 LNHDA, CDR2 SQIVND (reference sequence). CDR3 length equals 14 residues. V was clipped by 4 bases and J by 4 bases; unmatched bases: 3.

V gene TRBV28 combines with J gene TRBJ1-1, with D tentatively TRBD1 (5 bases). This CDR3 comprises 15 residues. The ends were cut back, 6 bases at V and 8 bases at J, with 22 bases in the middle. Germline V gene sequence: CDR1 MDHEN, CDR2 SYDVKM. CDR3 bases: TGTGCCAGCAGACCAACCACCGGGGGTTTTAAGGAAGCTTTCTTT. Translation gives CASRPTTGGFKEAFF.

The chain uses TRBV2 and TRBJ1-5; no clear D gene. Per the germline V gene, CDR1 is SNHLY and CDR2 is FYNNEI. Trimming took off 6 bases at V and 1 base at J, with 10 bases between the two ends. This CDR3 contains 14 residues. Here the CDR3 reads CASRAQASNQPQHF. Written as DNA, the CDR3 is TGTGCCAGCAGGGCTCAGGCAAGCAATCAGCCCCAGCATTTT.

The rearrangement links TRBV5-1 to TRBJ2-1, with D perhaps matching TRBD1 (5 bases). The CDR3 covers 13 residues. Germline assignment: CDR1 SGHRS and CDR2 YFSETQ. Trimming pared 2 bases from V and 6 bases from J, leaving 9 bases between. The CDR3 sequence: CASSFRQGNEQFF. In DNA form, the CDR3 reads TGCGCCAGCAGCTTCCGTCAGGGCAATGAGCAGTTCTTC. Full variable domain (outside the CDR3, taken from reference TRBV5-1 and TRBJ2-1): KAGVTQTPRYLIKTRGQQVTLSCSPISGHRSVSWYQQTPGQGLQFLFEYFSETQRNKGNFPGRFSGRQFSNSRSEMNVSTLELGDSALYLCASSFRQGNEQFFGPGTRLTVL.